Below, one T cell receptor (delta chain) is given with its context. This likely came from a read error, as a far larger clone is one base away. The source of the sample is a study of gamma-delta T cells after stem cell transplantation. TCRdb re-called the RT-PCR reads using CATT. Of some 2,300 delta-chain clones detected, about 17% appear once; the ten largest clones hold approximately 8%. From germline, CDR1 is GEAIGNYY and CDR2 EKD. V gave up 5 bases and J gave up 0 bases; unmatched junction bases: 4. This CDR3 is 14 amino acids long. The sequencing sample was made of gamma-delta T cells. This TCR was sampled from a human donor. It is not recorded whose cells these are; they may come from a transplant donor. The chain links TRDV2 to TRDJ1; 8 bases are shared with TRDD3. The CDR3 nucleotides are TGTGCCTGTGGCATACTGGGGGACACCGATAAACTCATCTTT. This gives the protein CACGILGDTDKLIF.